This entry is about one T cell receptor (beta chain). The antigen is undetermined. The data derive from a study of blood T cells in healthy people across ages. Study-wide results and caveats: Among T cells, TCR beta diversity per million cells dropped roughly linearly as age rose. Researchers said unsorted PBMCs prevented a conclusive naive versus antigen-experienced comparison.

Sample-barcoded 5' priming and a J-beta primer mix drove a second PCR of about 7 to 11 cycles. Carrying 12 random nucleotides, a template-switch adaptor labeled each individual cDNA molecule. In TCRdb, the 5' RACE reads were re-called with MiXCR into one record per CDR3 protein. Of approximately 800,000 distinct CDR3 sequences in the sample, roughly 40% were seen once. There are 16 residues in the CDR3. Germline-derived CDR1 and CDR2 are MNHNS and SASEGT. The V gene lost 1 base and the J gene lost 0 bases, with 10 bases spanning the gap. Sequencing input: blood. This sequence originates from a man aged 18 to 30 in good health. The chain employs TRBV6-1 and TRBJ1-5; D ambiguous. The CDR3 nucleotides are TGTGCCAGCAGTGAAGTAAGAGACACTAGCAATCAGCCCCAGCATTTT. Residues: CASSEVRDTSNQPQHF.